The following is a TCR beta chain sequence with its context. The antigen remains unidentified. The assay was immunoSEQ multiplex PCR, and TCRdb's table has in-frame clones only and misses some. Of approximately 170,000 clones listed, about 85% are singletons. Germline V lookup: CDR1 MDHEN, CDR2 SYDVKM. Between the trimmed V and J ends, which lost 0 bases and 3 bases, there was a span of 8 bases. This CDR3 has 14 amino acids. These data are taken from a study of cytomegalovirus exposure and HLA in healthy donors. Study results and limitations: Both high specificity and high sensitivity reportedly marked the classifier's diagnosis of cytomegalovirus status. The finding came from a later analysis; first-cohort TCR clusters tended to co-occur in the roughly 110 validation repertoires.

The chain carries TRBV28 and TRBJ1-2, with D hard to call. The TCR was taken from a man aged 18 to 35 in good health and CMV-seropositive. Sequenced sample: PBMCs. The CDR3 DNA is TGTGCCAGCAGTTTATGGCCTATAGACTATGGCTACACCTTC. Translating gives CASSLWPIDYGYTF.